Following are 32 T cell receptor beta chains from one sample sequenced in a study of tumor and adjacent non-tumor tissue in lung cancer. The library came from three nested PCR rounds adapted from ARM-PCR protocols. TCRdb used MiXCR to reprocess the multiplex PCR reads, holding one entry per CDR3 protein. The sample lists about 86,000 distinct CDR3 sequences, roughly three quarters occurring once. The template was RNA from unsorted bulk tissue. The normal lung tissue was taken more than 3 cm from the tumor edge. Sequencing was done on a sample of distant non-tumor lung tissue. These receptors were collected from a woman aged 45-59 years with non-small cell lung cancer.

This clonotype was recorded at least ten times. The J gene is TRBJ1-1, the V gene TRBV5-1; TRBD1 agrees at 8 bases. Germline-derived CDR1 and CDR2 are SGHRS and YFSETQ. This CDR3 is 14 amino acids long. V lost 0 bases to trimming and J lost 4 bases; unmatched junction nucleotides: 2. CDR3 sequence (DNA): TGCGCCAGCAGCTTGGGCAGGGGGCCCACTGAAGCTTTCTTT. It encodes CASSLGRGPTEAFF. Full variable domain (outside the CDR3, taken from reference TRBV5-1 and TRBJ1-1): KAGVTQTPRYLIKTRGQQVTLSCSPISGHRSVSWYQQTPGQGLQFLFEYFSETQRNKGNFPGRFSGRQFSNSRSEMNVSTLELGDSALYLCASSLGRGPTEAFFGQGTRLTVV.

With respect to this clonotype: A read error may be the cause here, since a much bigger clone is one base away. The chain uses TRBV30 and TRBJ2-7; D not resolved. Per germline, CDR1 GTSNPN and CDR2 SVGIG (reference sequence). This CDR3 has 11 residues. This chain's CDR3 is CAWSVVNEKYF. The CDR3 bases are TGTGCCTGGAGTGTTGTTAACGAGAAGTACTTC.

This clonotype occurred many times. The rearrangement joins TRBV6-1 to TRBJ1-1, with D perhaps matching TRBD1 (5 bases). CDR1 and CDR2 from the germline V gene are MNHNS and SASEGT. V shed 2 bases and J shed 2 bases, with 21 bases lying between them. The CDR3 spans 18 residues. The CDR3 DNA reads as TGTGCCAGCAGTGAATTTGGTCAGGGCTCCATTGAAAACACTGAAGCTTTCTTT. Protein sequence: CASSEFGQGSIENTEAFF.

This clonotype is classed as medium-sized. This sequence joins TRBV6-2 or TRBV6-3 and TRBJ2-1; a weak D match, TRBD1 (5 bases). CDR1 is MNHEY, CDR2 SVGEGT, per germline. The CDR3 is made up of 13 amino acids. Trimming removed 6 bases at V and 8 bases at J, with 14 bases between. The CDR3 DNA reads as TGTGCCAGCAGAGGTCACACAGGCGATGAGCAGTTCTTC. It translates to CASRGHTGDEQFF.

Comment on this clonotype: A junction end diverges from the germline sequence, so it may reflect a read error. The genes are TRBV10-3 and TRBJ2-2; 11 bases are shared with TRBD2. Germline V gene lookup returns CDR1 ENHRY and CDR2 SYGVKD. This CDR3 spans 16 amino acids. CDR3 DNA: TGTGCCATTAGTGGTCCTAGCGGGGGGAACACCGGGGAGCAGTTTTTT. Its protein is CAISGPSGGNTGEQFF.

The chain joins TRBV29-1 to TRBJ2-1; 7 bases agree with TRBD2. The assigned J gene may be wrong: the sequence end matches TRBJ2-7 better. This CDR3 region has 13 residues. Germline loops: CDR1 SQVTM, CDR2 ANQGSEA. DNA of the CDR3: TGCAGCGTTGCTAGCAGGGACTACAATGAGCAGTACTTC. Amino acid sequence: CSVASRDYNEQYF.

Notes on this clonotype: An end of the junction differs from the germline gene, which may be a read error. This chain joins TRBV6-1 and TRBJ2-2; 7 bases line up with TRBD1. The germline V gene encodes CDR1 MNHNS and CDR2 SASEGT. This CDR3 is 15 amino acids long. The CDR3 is CTSSEIEGAVGELFF. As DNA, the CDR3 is TGTACCAGCAGTGAAATAGAGGGGGCGGTAGGGGAGCTGTTTTTT.

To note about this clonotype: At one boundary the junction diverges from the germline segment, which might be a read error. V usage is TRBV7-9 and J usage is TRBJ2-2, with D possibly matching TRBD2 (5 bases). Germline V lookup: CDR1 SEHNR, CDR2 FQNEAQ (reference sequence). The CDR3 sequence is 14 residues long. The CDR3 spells CTSSLNPNTGELFF. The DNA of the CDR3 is TGTACCAGCAGCTTAAACCCGAACACCGGGGAACTGTTTTTT.

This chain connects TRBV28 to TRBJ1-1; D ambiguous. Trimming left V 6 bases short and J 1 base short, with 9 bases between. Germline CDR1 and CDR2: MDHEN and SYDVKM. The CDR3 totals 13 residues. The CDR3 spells CASSLGKNTEAFF. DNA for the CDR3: TGTGCCAGCAGCTTAGGCAAGAACACTGAAGCTTTCTTT. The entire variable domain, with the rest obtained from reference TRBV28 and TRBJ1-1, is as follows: DVKVTQSSRYLVKRTGEKVFLECVQDMDHENMFWYRQDPGLGLRLIYFSYDVKMKEKGDIPEGYSVSREKKERFSLILESASTNQTSMYLCASSLGKNTEAFFGQGTRLTVV.

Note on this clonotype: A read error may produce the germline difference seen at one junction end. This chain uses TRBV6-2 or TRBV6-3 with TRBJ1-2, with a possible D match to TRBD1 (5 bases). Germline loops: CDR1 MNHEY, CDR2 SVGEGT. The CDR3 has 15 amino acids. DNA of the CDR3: TGTGCCAGCGGTTACATACGGGGCGAGTCCGATGGCTACACCTTC. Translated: CASGYIRGESDGYTF.

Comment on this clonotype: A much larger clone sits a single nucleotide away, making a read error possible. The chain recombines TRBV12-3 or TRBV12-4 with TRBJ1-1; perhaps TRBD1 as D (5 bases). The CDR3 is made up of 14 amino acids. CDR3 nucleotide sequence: TGTGCCAGCGGTTTGGGCCAGGGAAGAACTGAAGCTTTCTTT. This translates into CASGLGQGRTEAFF.

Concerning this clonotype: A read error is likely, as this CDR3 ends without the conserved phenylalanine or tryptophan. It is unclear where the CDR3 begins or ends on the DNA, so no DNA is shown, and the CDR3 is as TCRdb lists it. CDR3 amino acids: CASSGTSGSTYNEQLL. This rearrangement joins TRBV11-3 to TRBJ2-1; the table's D call of TRBD2 was not tested on the DNA. Germline V CDR1 and CDR2: SGHNT, YENEEA. The CDR3 sequence runs 16 residues, both termini included.

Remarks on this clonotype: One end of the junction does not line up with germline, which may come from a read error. The CDR3 loop is CTSSLEAEQSMNEQFF. CDR3 DNA: TGTACCAGCAGCTTAGAGGCGGAACAGAGTATGAATGAACAGTTCTTC. The chain carries TRBV11-2 and TRBJ2-1; D remains unclear. The CDR3 covers 16 residues. Germline CDR1 is SGHAT and CDR2 is FQNNGV.

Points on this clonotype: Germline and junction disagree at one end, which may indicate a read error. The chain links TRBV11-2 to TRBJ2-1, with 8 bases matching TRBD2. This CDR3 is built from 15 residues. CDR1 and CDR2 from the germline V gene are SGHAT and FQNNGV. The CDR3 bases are TGTGCCAGCACCTTAGGCTTAGCGGGAACAAATGAGCAGTTCTTC. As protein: CASTLGLAGTNEQFF.

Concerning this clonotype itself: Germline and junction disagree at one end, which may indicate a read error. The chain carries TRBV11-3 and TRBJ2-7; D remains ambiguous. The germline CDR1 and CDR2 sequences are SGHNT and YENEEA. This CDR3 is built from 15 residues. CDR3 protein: CVSSLDPSISYEQHF. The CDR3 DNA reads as TGTGTCAGCAGCTTAGATCCTTCAATCTCCTACGAGCAACACTTC.

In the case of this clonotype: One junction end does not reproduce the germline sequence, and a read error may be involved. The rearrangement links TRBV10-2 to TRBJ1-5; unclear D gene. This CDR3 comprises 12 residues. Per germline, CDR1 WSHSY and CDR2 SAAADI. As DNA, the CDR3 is TGCGCCATCAGTGACTGGAATCAGCCCCGGCATTTT. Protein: CAISDWNQPRHF.

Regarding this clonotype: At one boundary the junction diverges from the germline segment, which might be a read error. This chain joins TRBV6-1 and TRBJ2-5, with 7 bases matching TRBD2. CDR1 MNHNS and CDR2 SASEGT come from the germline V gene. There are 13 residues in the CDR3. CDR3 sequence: CVSCRGVGETQYF. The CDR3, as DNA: TGTGTCAGCTGCCGGGGGGTGGGAGAGACCCAGTACTTC.

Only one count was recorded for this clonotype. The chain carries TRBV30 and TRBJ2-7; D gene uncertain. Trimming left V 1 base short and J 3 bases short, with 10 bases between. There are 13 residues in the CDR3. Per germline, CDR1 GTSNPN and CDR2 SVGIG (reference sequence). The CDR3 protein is CAWSATTYYEQYF. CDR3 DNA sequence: TGTGCCTGGAGTGCGACGACCTACTACGAGCAGTACTTC.

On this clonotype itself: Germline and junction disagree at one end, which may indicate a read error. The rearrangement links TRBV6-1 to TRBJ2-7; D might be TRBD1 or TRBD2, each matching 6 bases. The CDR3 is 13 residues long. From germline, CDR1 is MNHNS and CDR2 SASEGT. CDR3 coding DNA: TGTGCCAACAGTGGAGGGGGTTGGTTCGAGCAGTACTTC. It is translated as CANSGGGWFEQYF.

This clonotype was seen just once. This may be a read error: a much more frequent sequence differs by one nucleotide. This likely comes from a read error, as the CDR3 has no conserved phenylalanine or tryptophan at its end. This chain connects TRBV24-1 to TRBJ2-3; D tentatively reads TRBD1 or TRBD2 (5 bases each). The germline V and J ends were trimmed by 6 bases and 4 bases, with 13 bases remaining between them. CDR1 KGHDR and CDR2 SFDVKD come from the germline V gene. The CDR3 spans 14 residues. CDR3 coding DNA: TGTGCCACCAGTAAATGGGACGGGTCAGATACGCAGTATCTT. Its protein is CATSKWDGSDTQYL.

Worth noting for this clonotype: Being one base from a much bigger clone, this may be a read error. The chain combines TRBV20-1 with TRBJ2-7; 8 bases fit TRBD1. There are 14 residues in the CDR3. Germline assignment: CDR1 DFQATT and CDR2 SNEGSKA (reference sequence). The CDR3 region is CNARDPGTGYEQYF. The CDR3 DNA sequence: TGCAATGCTAGAGATCCCGGGACAGGCTACGAGCAGTACTTC.

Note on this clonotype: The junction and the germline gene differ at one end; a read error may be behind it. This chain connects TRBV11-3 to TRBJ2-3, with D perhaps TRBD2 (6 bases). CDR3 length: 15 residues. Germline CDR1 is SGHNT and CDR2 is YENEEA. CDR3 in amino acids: CVSSLEGRTTDTQYF. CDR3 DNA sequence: TGTGTCAGCAGCTTAGAGGGGAGGACAACGGATACGCAGTATTTT.

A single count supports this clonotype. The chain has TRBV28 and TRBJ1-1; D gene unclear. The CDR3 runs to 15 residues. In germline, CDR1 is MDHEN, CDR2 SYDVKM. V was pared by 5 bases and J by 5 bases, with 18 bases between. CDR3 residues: CASSISAGDGTEAFF. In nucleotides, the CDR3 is TGTGCCAGCAGTATATCAGCTGGAGATGGAACTGAAGCTTTCTTT. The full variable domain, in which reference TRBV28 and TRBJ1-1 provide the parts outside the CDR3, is DVKVTQSSRYLVKRTGEKVFLECVQDMDHENMFWYRQDPGLGLRLIYFSYDVKMKEKGDIPEGYSVSREKKERFSLILESASTNQTSMYLCASSISAGDGTEAFFGQGTRLTVV.

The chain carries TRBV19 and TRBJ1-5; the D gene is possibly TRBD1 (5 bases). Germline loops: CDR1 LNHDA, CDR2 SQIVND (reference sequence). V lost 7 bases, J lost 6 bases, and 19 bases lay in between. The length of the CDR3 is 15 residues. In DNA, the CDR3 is TGTGCCAGTACCAGTTCGGGATGGGGGAGTCAGCCCCAGCATTTT. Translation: CASTSSGWGSQPQHF.

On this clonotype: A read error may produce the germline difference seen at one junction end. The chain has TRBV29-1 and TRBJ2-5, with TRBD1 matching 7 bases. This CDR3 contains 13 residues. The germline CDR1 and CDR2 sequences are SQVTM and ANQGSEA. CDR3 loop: CNVVVTGQETQYF. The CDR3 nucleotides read TGCAACGTTGTAGTCACGGGACAGGAGACCCAGTACTTC. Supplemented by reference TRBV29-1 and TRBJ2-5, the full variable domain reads SAVISQKPSRDICQRGTSLTIQCQVDSQVTMMFWYRQQPGQSLTLIATANQGSEATYESGFVIDKFPISRPNLTFSTLTVSNMSPEDSSIYLCNVVVTGQETQYFGPGTRLLVL.

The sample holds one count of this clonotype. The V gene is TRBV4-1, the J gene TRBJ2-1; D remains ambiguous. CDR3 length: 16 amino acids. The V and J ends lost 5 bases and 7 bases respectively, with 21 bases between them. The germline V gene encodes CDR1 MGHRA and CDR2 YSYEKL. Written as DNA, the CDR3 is TGCGCCAGCAGCTCCCACGGCGGCCCCAGTCGTAATGAGCAGTTCTTC. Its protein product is CASSSHGGPSRNEQFF.

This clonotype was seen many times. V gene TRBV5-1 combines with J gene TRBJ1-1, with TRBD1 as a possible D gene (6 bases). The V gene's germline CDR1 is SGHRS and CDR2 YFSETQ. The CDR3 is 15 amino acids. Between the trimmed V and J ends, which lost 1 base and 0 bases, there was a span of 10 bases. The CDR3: CASSLRGQMNTEAFF. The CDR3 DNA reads TGCGCCAGCAGCTTGCGGGGACAAATGAACACTGAAGCTTTCTTT.

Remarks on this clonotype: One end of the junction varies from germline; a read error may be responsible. For the CDR3, the DNA is TGTGCCTGCAGCCTGGAACCGGGACAGGGATTCACAGAGCAGTTCTTC. Amino acids: CACSLEPGQGFTEQFF. The chain uses TRBV11-2 and TRBJ2-1; 9 bases are a match to TRBD1. The germline V gene has CDR1 SGHAT and CDR2 FQNNGV. The CDR3 totals 16 residues.

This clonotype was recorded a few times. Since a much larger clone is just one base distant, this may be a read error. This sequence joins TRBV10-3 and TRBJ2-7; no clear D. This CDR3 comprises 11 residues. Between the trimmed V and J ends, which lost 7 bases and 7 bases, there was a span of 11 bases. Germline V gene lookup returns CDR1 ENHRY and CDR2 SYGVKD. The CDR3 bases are TGTGCCATCAATGACATCGAGGAGCAGTACTTC. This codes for CAINDIEEQYF.

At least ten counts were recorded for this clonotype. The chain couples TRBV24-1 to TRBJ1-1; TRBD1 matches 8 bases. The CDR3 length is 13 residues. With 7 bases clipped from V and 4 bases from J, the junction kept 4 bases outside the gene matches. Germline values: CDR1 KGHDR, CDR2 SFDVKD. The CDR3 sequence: CATRQGVVTEAFF. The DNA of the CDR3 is TGTGCCACCAGACAGGGGGTTGTCACTGAAGCTTTCTTT.

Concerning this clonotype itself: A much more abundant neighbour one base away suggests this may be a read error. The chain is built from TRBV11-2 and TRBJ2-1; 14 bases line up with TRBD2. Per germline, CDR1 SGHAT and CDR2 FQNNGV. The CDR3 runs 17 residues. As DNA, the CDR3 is TGTGCCAACAGCTTGGGGACTAGCGGGAGTTCCTACAATGAGCAGTTCTTC. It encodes CANSLGTSGSSYNEQFF. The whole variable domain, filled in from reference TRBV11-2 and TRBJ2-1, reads EAGVAQSPRYKIIEKRQSVAFWCNPISGHATLYWYQQILGQGPKLLIQFQNNGVVDDSQLPKDRFSAERLKGVDSTLKIQPAKLEDSAVYLCANSLGTSGSSYNEQFFGPGTRLTVL.

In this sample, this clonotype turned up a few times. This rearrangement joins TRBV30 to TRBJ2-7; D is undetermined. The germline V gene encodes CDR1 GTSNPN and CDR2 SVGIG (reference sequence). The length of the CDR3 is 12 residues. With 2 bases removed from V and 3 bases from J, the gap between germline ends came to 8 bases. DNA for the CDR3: TGTGCCTGGAGTAGCCTCCGCTACGAGCAGTACTTC. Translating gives CAWSSLRYEQYF.